This note documents a single T cell receptor (beta chain) sequence. All donors were Caucasian adults living in Nashville, Tennessee. CD4+ cells yielded CD45RA+ naive and CD45RA-negative memory subsets. The sample is drawn from a study of shared clonotypes between healthy human individuals. The V end was cut by 2 bases, the J end by 2 bases, with 7 bases between. Germline loops: CDR1 SGHRS, CDR2 YFSETQ. The CDR3 contains 13 residues. The table came from immunoSEQ multiplex PCR; TCRdb's copy has only in-frame clones and leaves some out. In the table there are millions of clones, roughly 94% of which are singletons.

The V gene is TRBV5-1, the J gene TRBJ1-2; D is unclear. This sequence was found in a man aged 18 to 30 in good health. Material for sequencing was naive CD4+ T cells sorted from blood. Regarding subset: CD45RA+ positively selected. The CDR3 here is CASSLQSNYGYTF. In nucleotides, the CDR3 is TGCGCCAGCAGCTTACAGAGCAACTATGGCTACACCTTC.